This passage covers 23 T cell receptor beta chains from one sample sequenced in a study of beta chain features in type 1 diabetes. cDNA synthesis used the whole RNA isolate, giving expressed TCRB sequences. Here immunoSEQ multiplex PCR was the method, and the copy in TCRdb shows in-frame clones only, minus some. The sample has 450,000 to 600,000 clones, 30% seen once. Sample: naive CD4+ T cells from blood. Every receptor here comes from a man aged 18 to 35 in good health.

The chain couples TRBV30 to TRBJ2-5; D is perhaps TRBD2 (6 bases). Trimming removed 1 base from V and 4 bases from J, with 13 bases in between. The length of the CDR3 is 14 residues. CDR1 and CDR2 from the germline V gene are GTSNPN and SVGIG (reference sequence). The CDR3 reads CAWSAFRRGETQYF. In nucleotides, the CDR3 is TGTGCCTGGAGTGCTTTCCGGAGGGGAGAGACCCAGTACTTC.

The V and J genes are TRBV7-7 and TRBJ2-5; a possible D gene is TRBD1 (6 bases). The V end was cut by 5 bases, the J end by 3 bases, with 13 bases between. CDR1 SSHAT and CDR2 FNYEAQ come from the germline V gene (reference sequence). The CDR3 covers 14 residues. CDR3 DNA: TGTGCCAGCAGCCCTACAGGGTTGAAAGAGACCCAGTACTTC. This sequence encodes CASSPTGLKETQYF.

The CDR3 nucleotides are TGTGCCAGCAGCGCCCAGGGGGCACGAAACACCGGGGAGCTGTTTTTT. It codes for CASSAQGARNTGELFF. This chain links TRBV9 with TRBJ2-2; 8 bases align to TRBD1. Germline V lookup: CDR1 SGDLS, CDR2 YYNGEE. The V segment lost 3 bases and the J segment 2 bases; nucleotides outside the gene matches: 6. The CDR3 contains 16 residues. Combining the CDR3 with reference TRBV9 and TRBJ2-2 gives the whole variable domain DSGVTQTPKHLITATGQRVTLRCSPRSGDLSVYWYQQSLDQGLQFLIQYYNGEERAKGNILERFSAQQFPDLHSELNLSSLELGDSALYFCASSAQGARNTGELFFGEGSRLTVL.

On this clone itself: A read error may account for a junction end that differs from germline. This chain uses TRBV7-2 with TRBJ2-7, with 9 bases matching TRBD1. The length of the CDR3 is 15 residues. Per the germline V gene, CDR1 is SGHTA and CDR2 is FQGNSA. The CDR3 sequence is CATSRLGQGTYEQYF. The CDR3 DNA sequence: TGTGCCACCAGCAGATTGGGACAGGGCACCTACGAGCAGTACTTC.

The chain recombines TRBV10-3 with TRBJ2-7, with D possibly TRBD2 on 5 matching bases. The ends were cut back, 2 bases at V and 5 bases at J, with 16 bases in the middle. Per germline, CDR1 ENHRY and CDR2 SYGVKD. The CDR3 is 15 amino acids. The CDR3 sequence is CAISEAPLVQNEQYF. CDR3 sequence (DNA): TGTGCCATCAGTGAGGCCCCACTAGTCCAGAACGAGCAGTACTTC.

The chain recombines TRBV6-6 with TRBJ2-3; D gene ambiguous. Trimming left V 2 bases short and J 5 bases short, with 8 bases between. Germline CDR1 reads MNHNY; CDR2 reads SVGAGI (reference sequence). CDR3 size: 13 residues. CDR3 protein: CASSYGSRDTQYF. CDR3 bases: TGTGCCAGCAGTTACGGTAGCCGAGATACGCAGTATTTT.

The table lists this clone with a few counts. The V and J genes are TRBV2 and TRBJ2-5; the D gene could be TRBD1 or TRBD2 (5 bases each). V was clipped by 2 bases and J by 4 bases, with 8 bases between them. The V gene's germline CDR1 is SNHLY and CDR2 FYNNEI. The CDR3 totals 13 residues. The CDR3 spells CASSEMRGETQYF. The CDR3 bases are TGTGCCAGCAGTGAAATGAGGGGAGAGACCCAGTACTTC.

This chain uses TRBV4-1 with TRBJ2-7; maybe TRBD2 (5 bases). Trimming left V 4 bases short and J 2 bases short, with 9 bases between. Germline V lookup: CDR1 MGHRA, CDR2 YSYEKL. CDR3 length: 13 amino acids. CDR3 DNA: TGCGCCAGCAGCCGAGGGTGGACCTACGAGCAGTACTTC. It specifies CASSRGWTYEQYF.

The rearrangement joins TRBV29-1 to TRBJ2-4; D is perhaps TRBD1 (5 bases). The germline V and J ends were trimmed by 1 base and 8 bases, with 9 bases remaining between them. The CDR3 runs 12 residues. Germline V gene data show CDR1 as SQVTM and CDR2 as ANQGSEA. Here the CDR3 reads CSVEGGADIQYF. CDR3 DNA: TGCAGCGTTGAAGGGGGCGCGGACATTCAGTACTTC. The full variable domain, in which reference TRBV29-1 and TRBJ2-4 provide the parts outside the CDR3, is SAVISQKPSRDICQRGTSLTIQCQVDSQVTMMFWYRQQPGQSLTLIATANQGSEATYESGFVIDKFPISRPNLTFSTLTVSNMSPEDSSIYLCSVEGGADIQYFGAGTRLSVL.

V is TRBV29-1 and J is TRBJ2-5, with 7 bases identical to TRBD1. CDR1 is SQVTM and CDR2 is ANQGSEA in the germline V gene. J lost 5 bases, V lost 6 bases, and 9 bases had no gene match. CDR3 length equals 13 residues. The CDR3: CSVQRQGMETQYF. The CDR3 coding sequence is TGCAGCGTGCAGAGACAGGGCATGGAGACCCAGTACTTC.

This clone has just a few counts. This chain uses TRBV30 with TRBJ2-1, with 7 positions matching TRBD1. The germline gives CDR1 GTSNPN, CDR2 SVGIG (reference sequence). The CDR3 runs to 13 residues. With V trimmed by 0 bases and J by 6 bases, 2 bases remained unmatched. The CDR3 region is CAWSVQGPNEQFF. The CDR3 DNA follows: TGTGCCTGGAGTGTACAGGGGCCCAATGAGCAGTTCTTC.

The chain couples TRBV30 to TRBJ1-1; D is possibly TRBD1 (6 bases). Germline assignment: CDR1 GTSNPN and CDR2 SVGIG (reference sequence). This CDR3 is 12 amino acids long. Trimming stripped 4 bases from V and 10 bases from J, with 16 bases between. CDR3 loop: CAWNTGTFRAFF. The CDR3 nucleotides read TGTGCCTGGAACACAGGGACATTTCGAGCTTTCTTT. The whole variable domain, remainder taken from reference TRBV30 and TRBJ1-1, is SQTIHQWPATLVQPVGSPLSLECTVEGTSNPNLYWYRQAAGRGLQLLFYSVGIGQISSEVPQNLSASRPQDRQFILSSKKLLLSDSGFYLCAWNTGTFRAFFGQGTRLTVV.

The chain recombines TRBV18 with TRBJ2-5; D might be TRBD1 (5 bases). V lost 5 bases and J lost 2, with 12 bases in between. Germline-derived CDR1 and CDR2 are KGHSH and LQKENI. This CDR3 has 14 amino acids. The CDR3 spells CASSTRQIQETQYF. In DNA form, the CDR3 reads TGTGCCAGCTCAACCCGACAGATTCAAGAGACCCAGTACTTC.

The rearrangement uses TRBV9 and TRBJ1-1; perhaps TRBD1 as D (5 bases). CDR3 length equals 14 residues. Germline loops: CDR1 SGDLS, CDR2 YYNGEE. V shed 4 bases and J shed 7 bases, with 17 bases lying between them. The CDR3 nucleotides read TGTGCCAGCAGCTCGGACATGCCAGGTGGTGAAGCTTTCTTT. Translation: CASSSDMPGGEAFF. The complete variable domain, with remaining parts taken from reference TRBV9 and TRBJ1-1, reads DSGVTQTPKHLITATGQRVTLRCSPRSGDLSVYWYQQSLDQGLQFLIQYYNGEERAKGNILERFSAQQFPDLHSELNLSSLELGDSALYFCASSSDMPGGEAFFGQGTRLTVV.

The sample holds a few counts of this clone. V gene TRBV28 combines with J gene TRBJ2-4; TRBD1 might be the D (6 bases). V was shortened by 4 bases and J by 14 bases, with 15 bases between the two germline ends. The CDR3 has 12 residues. Looked up from germline, CDR1 is MDHEN and CDR2 is SYDVKM. The CDR3 nucleotides read TGTGCCAGCAGTTCCTTGGGACAACCGGAGTACTTC. Translating gives CASSSLGQPEYF.

The rearrangement joins TRBV28 to TRBJ2-7, with 9 bases lining up with TRBD1. This CDR3 is built from 13 residues. The junction had 7 bases not matched to a gene; V was cut back by 11 bases and J by 2 bases. Germline V gene sequence: CDR1 MDHEN, CDR2 SYDVKM. CDR3 region: CAATRTGAYEQYF. CDR3 nucleotide sequence: TGTGCCGCGACAAGGACAGGGGCCTACGAGCAGTACTTC. The variable domain in full, completed from reference TRBV28 and TRBJ2-7, reads DVKVTQSSRYLVKRTGEKVFLECVQDMDHENMFWYRQDPGLGLRLIYFSYDVKMKEKGDIPEGYSVSREKKERFSLILESASTNQTSMYLCAATRTGAYEQYFGPGTRLTVT.

The CDR3, as DNA: TGTGCCAGCAGCTTAGCCCCTAGCGGAGGAAACGAGCAGTACTTC. Protein product: CASSLAPSGGNEQYF. The chain carries TRBV7-9 and TRBJ2-7; 7 bases match TRBD2. J was trimmed by 5 bases and V by 0 bases; bases with no gene match: 7. The V gene's germline CDR1 is SEHNR and CDR2 FQNEAQ (reference sequence). This CDR3 comprises 15 residues. Looking up the rest from reference TRBV7-9 and TRBJ2-7 gives the full variable domain: DTGVSQNPRHKITKRGQNVTFRCDPISEHNRLYWYRQTLGQGPEFLTYFQNEAQLEKSRLLSDRFSAERPKGSFSTLEIQRTEQGDSAMYLCASSLAPSGGNEQYFGPGTRLTVT.

This chain uses TRBV30 with TRBJ2-7; D gene ambiguous. The CDR3 runs 15 residues. Germline loops: CDR1 GTSNPN, CDR2 SVGIG (reference sequence). V lost 0 bases and J 7 bases, leaving 19 bases between the germline ends. The CDR3 region has the DNA TGTGCCTGGAGTGTACGGCGTTCTTTGGGTTCGGAGCAGTACTTC. This translates into CAWSVRRSLGSEQYF.

V is TRBV9 and J is TRBJ2-2, with D uncertain. V lost 4 bases, J lost 5 bases, and 15 bases lay in between. CDR1 and CDR2 from the germline V gene are SGDLS and YYNGEE. The CDR3 is 15 residues long. CDR3 residues: CASSRDTSRTGELFF. The CDR3 bases are TGTGCCAGCAGCAGAGACACCTCGAGGACCGGGGAGCTGTTTTTT.

CDR3 nucleotide sequence: TGTGCCAGCAGCCACAGGGGGATTAACACTGAAGCTTTCTTT. Its protein is CASSHRGINTEAFF. The rearrangement uses TRBV14 and TRBJ1-1, with TRBD1 matching 7 bases. Per germline, CDR1 SGHDN and CDR2 FVKESK. V dropped 3 bases and J dropped 2; count of bases not matched to a gene: 3. This CDR3 region has 14 residues.

V is TRBV11-2 and J is TRBJ2-5; 11 nucleotides agree with TRBD2. Germline V gene data show CDR1 as SGHAT and CDR2 as FQNNGV. This CDR3 is built from 15 residues. Trimming took 5 bases from V and 5 from J; bases not matched to a gene: 7. CDR3 bases: TGTGCCAGCAGCCGCACTAGCGGGAGCGGGGAGACCCAGTACTTC. Protein product: CASSRTSGSGETQYF.

This clone was counted between two and nine times. V and J are TRBV15 and TRBJ2-2; D gene uncertain. The V gene lost 0 bases and the J gene lost 5 bases, with 10 bases spanning the gap. The CDR3 spans 15 residues. The germline CDR1 and CDR2 sequences are LNHNV and YYDKDF (reference sequence). CDR3 loop: CATSRDEARTGELFF. DNA for the CDR3: TGTGCCACCAGCAGAGATGAGGCTCGAACCGGGGAGCTGTTTTTT.

The table lists this clone with a few counts. The J gene is TRBJ2-3, the V gene TRBV15, with 7 nucleotides matching TRBD2. V was pared by 9 bases and J by 4 bases, with 7 bases of the junction left unmatched. The CDR3 consists of 13 residues. The germline CDR1 and CDR2 sequences are LNHNV and YYDKDF (reference sequence). The CDR3 nucleotides read TGTGCCACAAAGCGGGATCGGGCAGATACGCAGTATTTT. Its translation is CATKRDRADTQYF.